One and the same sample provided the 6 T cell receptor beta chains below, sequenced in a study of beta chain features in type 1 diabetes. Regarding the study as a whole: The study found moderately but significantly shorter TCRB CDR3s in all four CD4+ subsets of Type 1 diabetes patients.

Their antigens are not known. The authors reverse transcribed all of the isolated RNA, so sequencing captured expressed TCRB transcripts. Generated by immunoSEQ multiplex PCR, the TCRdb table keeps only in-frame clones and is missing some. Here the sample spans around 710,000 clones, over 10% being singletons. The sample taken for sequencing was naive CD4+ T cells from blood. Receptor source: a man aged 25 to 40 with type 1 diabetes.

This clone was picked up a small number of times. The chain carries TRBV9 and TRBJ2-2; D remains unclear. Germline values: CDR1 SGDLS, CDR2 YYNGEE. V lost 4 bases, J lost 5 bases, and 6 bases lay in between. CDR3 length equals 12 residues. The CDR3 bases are TGTGCCAGCAGCCCTAAAACCGGGGAGCTGTTTTTT. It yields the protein CASSPKTGELFF.

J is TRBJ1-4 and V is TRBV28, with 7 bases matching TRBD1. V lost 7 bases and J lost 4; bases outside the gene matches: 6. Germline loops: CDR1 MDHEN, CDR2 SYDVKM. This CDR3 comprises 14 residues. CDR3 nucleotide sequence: TGTGCCAGCATGGGGACAGTAGATAATGAAAAACTGTTTTTT. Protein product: CASMGTVDNEKLFF.

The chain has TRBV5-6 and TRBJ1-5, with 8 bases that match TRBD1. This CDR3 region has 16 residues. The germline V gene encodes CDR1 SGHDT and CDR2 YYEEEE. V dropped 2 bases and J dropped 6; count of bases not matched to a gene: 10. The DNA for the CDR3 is TGTGCCAGCAGCTTTATTACAGGGGGAAGGAGTCAGCCCCAGCATTTT. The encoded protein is CASSFITGGRSQPQHF.

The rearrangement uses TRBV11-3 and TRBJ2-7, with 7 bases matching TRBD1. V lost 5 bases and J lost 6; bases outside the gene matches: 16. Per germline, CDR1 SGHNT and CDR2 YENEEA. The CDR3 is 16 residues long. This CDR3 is CASSLGIGTADREQYF. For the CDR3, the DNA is TGTGCCAGCAGCCTCGGGATTGGGACAGCCGACCGCGAGCAGTACTTC.

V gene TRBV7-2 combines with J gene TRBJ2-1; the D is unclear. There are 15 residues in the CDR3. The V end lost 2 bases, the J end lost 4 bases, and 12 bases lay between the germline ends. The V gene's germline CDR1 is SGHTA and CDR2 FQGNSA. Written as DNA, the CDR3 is TGTGCCAGCAGCTTATCGTATGGAGAATACAATGAGCAGTTCTTC. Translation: CASSLSYGEYNEQFF.

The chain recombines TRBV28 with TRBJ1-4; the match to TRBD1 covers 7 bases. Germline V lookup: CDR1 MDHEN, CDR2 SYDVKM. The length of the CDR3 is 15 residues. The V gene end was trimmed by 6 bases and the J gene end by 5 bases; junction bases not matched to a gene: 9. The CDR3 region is CASRLDRSQNEKLFF. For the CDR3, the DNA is TGTGCCAGCAGACTGGACAGGTCCCAAAATGAAAAACTGTTTTTT.